This T cell receptor beta chain was recovered during a study of blood T cell repertoires in COVID-19. Study details: PBMCs, B-cell-depleted T cells, or T cells provided the cDNA or gDNA that made up the material.

This clone has ten or more counts. Patients at the Seattle site were enrolled during active infection and followed longitudinally. Per the original methods: The assay estimated nucleated cells by amplifying reference gene primers. TCRdb's copy holds only in-frame clones and misses some; the assay was immunoSEQ multiplex PCR. The D gene and trimming were derived from the DNA, and the V and J assignments and clone size from that table. Of tens of thousands of clones listed, about 85% are singletons. This CDR3 spans 18 amino acids. V shed 0 bases and J shed 2 bases, with 20 bases lying between them. The chain is built from TRBV23-1 and TRBJ2-7, with D possibly being TRBD2 (6 bases). TRBV23-1 is placed among ORFs of uncertain function. The clonotype originates from an elderly woman with COVID-19, enrolled during active disease. The specimen sequenced was peripheral blood. The CDR3 spells CASSQSRGTVPNAYEQYF. For the CDR3, the DNA is TGCGCCAGCAGTCAATCACGCGGGACTGTGCCGAACGCCTACGAGCAGTACTTC.